The sequence of this T cell receptor (beta chain) was determined in a study of blood T cell repertoires in COVID-19. The overall study: From T cells, B-cell-depleted T cells, or PBMCs came the material, which was cDNA or gDNA.

Original processing methods: Scientists estimated how many nucleated cells there were by amplifying reference gene primers. This table comes from immunoSEQ multiplex PCR, and its TCRdb copy is limited to in-frame clones, with some not included. V and J calls and clone size follow that table, whereas D and trimming were derived from the DNA. The sample lists more than 50,000 clones, roughly 90% occurring once. The CDR3 contains 18 residues. This rearrangement joins TRBV21-1 to TRBJ2-6; the table names TRBD1, a call not compared with the DNA. TRBV21-1 is a pseudogene. The sequencing input was peripheral blood. The clonotype comes from a human donor with active COVID-19. The donor label of this sample is uncertain. The CDR3 coding sequence is TGTGCCAGCAGCCCCCGGGACAGGGCCCCTGTTGGGGCCAACGTCCTGACTTTC. Its protein is CASSPRDRAPVGANVLTF.